This entry lists 9 T cell receptor beta chains sequenced from one sample in a study of blood T cell repertoires in COVID-19. This table comes from immunoSEQ multiplex PCR, and its TCRdb copy is limited to in-frame clones, with some not included. This sample carries under 60,000 clones, approximately 86% of them seen once, and the ten largest clones take 9.5% to 13%. The source material was peripheral blood. These receptors came from a human donor with acute or convalescent COVID-19. The donor label of this sample is uncertain.

The chain combines TRBV18 with TRBJ1-5; D is possibly TRBD1 (5 bases). V shed 4 bases and J shed 0 bases, with 13 bases lying between them. In germline, CDR1 is KGHSH, CDR2 LQKENI. CDR3 length equals 16 residues. The CDR3 spells CASSLQGLYSNQPQHF. DNA of the CDR3: TGTGCCAGCTCACTGCAGGGTCTTTATAGCAATCAGCCCCAGCATTTT.

Only one count was recorded for this clone. V and J are TRBV13 and TRBJ2-1; 7 positions agree with TRBD1. Germline CDR1 PRHDT, CDR2 FYEKMQ (reference sequence). Trimming cost V 0 bases and J 7 bases; bases outside gene matches: 3. This CDR3 comprises 14 residues. The CDR3 nucleotides are TGTGCCAGCAGCTTAGGAGGGGGCCGGAATGAGCAGTTCTTC. Protein product: CASSLGGGRNEQFF.

V is TRBV5-1 and J is TRBJ2-5; 11 bases align to TRBD2. Germline V CDR1 and CDR2: SGHRS, YFSETQ. V trimming: 3 bases; J trimming: 3 bases; junction bases outside the gene matches: 1. This CDR3 is 14 amino acids long. CDR3 coding DNA: TGCGCCAGCAGCTCGACTAGCGGGAAAGAGACCCAGTACTTC. Translating it yields CASSSTSGKETQYF.

The rearrangement joins TRBV5-1 to TRBJ2-1, with 14 nucleotides matching TRBD2. The CDR3 runs to 14 residues. Germline V gene sequence: CDR1 SGHRS, CDR2 YFSETQ. Trimming removed 4 bases from V and 8 bases from J; junction bases left unmatched: 2. The CDR3 loop is CASSPTSGGDEQFF. In DNA, the CDR3 is TGCGCCAGCAGCCCGACTAGCGGGGGGGATGAGCAGTTCTTC.

This chain joins TRBV5-1 and TRBJ2-1, with D tentatively TRBD2 (6 bases). There are 14 residues in the CDR3. V dropped 4 bases and J dropped 9 bases, with 17 bases sitting between them. CDR1 is SGHRS and CDR2 is YFSETQ in the germline V gene. As DNA, the CDR3 is TGCGCCAGCAGCGGAATCGGGGGAGGACTTGAGCAGTTCTTC. This gives the protein CASSGIGGGLEQFF.

This chain's CDR3 is CAISDGYTEAFF. The CDR3, as DNA: TGTGCCATCAGTGACGGTTACACTGAAGCTTTCTTT. The rearrangement joins TRBV10-3 to TRBJ1-1; D gene uncertain. The CDR3 has 12 residues. Germline CDR1 and CDR2: ENHRY and SYGVKD. With 3 bases removed from V and 3 bases from J, the gap between germline ends came to 5 bases.

This chain joins TRBV7-6 and TRBJ2-1, with 7 bases identical to TRBD2. V dropped 2 bases and J dropped 0; count of bases not matched to a gene: 4. Germline V gene lookup returns CDR1 SGHVS and CDR2 FNYEAQ. The CDR3 has 16 amino acids. The CDR3 spells CASSLLAESSYNEQFF. Written as DNA, the CDR3 is TGTGCCAGCAGCTTACTAGCGGAAAGCTCCTACAATGAGCAGTTCTTC.

V is TRBV7-2 and J is TRBJ2-1; TRBD1 is a possible D gene (5 bases). The CDR3 is 16 residues long. Germline V gives CDR1 SGHTA, CDR2 FQGNSA. With 5 bases removed from V and 0 bases from J, the gap between germline ends came to 14 bases. The CDR3 DNA reads TGTGCCAGCAGCGGGGCCCGGACCCTCTCCTACAATGAGCAGTTCTTC. Its protein product is CASSGARTLSYNEQFF.

V is TRBV5-1 and J is TRBJ1-3; 7 positions match TRBD1. Germline V gives CDR1 SGHRS, CDR2 YFSETQ. V was pared by 2 bases and J by 4 bases, with 6 bases of the junction left unmatched. The CDR3 loop spans 15 amino acids. The DNA of the CDR3 is TGCGCCAGCAGCTTAAATTGGGACAGCGGAAACACCATATATTTT. Protein: CASSLNWDSGNTIYF. The full variable domain, with the rest looked up from reference TRBV5-1 and TRBJ1-3, is KAGVTQTPRYLIKTRGQQVTLSCSPISGHRSVSWYQQTPGQGLQFLFEYFSETQRNKGNFPGRFSGRQFSNSRSEMNVSTLELGDSALYLCASSLNWDSGNTIYFGEGSWLTVV.